These 13 T cell receptor beta chains were all obtained from the same sample, sequenced in a study of blood T cell repertoires in COVID-19. Profiling relied on immunoSEQ multiplex PCR, and the TCRdb table lists in-frame clones only, not all of them. The table records 250,000 to 350,000 clones, 80% to 90% of them present only once. Sequencing input: peripheral blood. All receptors come from a woman in her 50s with acute or convalescent COVID-19.

V gene TRBV6-1 combines with J gene TRBJ1-1, with a possible D match to TRBD1 (5 bases). The CDR3 loop spans 16 amino acids. V lost 2 bases and J lost 4, with 17 bases in between. CDR1 MNHNS and CDR2 SASEGT come from the germline V gene. CDR3 loop: CASSEYGGQGFTEAFF. The CDR3, as DNA: TGTGCCAGCAGTGAATATGGTGGTCAGGGTTTCACTGAAGCTTTCTTT.

The gene calls are TRBV7-2 and TRBJ1-2; no clear D gene. This CDR3 is 15 amino acids long. CDR1 and CDR2 from the germline V gene are SGHTA and FQGNSA. Trimming cost V 1 base and J 3 bases, with 12 bases left between them. CDR3 sequence: CASSLGHLPYYGYTF. CDR3 sequence (DNA): TGTGCCAGCAGCTTAGGGCACCTCCCTTACTATGGCTACACCTTC.

In regard to this clone: This sample includes further DNA sequences coding for the same CDR3. The rearrangement links TRBV19 to TRBJ2-3; TRBD2 might be the D (5 bases). Germline values: CDR1 LNHDA, CDR2 SQIVND (reference sequence). V was trimmed by 1 base and J by 0 bases, leaving 5 bases between them. The length of the CDR3 is 14 residues. The CDR3 DNA reads TGTGCCAGTAGTATAGGCGGGAGCACAGATACGCAGTATTTT. Protein: CASSIGGSTDTQYF.

The rearrangement joins TRBV6-1 to TRBJ2-5; weak D call: TRBD1 (6 bases). Per the germline V gene, CDR1 is MNHNS and CDR2 is SASEGT. V shed 1 base and J shed 5 bases, with 11 bases lying between them. The CDR3 length is 14 residues. As DNA, the CDR3 is TGTGCCAGCAGTGAAGGGGACAAAACGGAGACCCAGTACTTC. Encoded protein: CASSEGDKTETQYF.

The chain carries TRBV6-5 and TRBJ2-7; D perhaps matches TRBD2 (5 bases). The CDR3 is made up of 12 amino acids. Trimming took 5 bases from V and 7 from J, leaving 12 bases between them. Germline loops: CDR1 MNHEY, CDR2 SVGAGI. CDR3 nucleotide sequence: TGTGCCAGCAGTAGAGGGTCTGGGGAGCAGTACGTC. Translated: CASSRGSGEQYV.

The rearrangement links TRBV15 to TRBJ2-5; a possible D gene is TRBD2 (6 bases). With 5 bases removed from V and 5 bases from J, the gap between germline ends came to 15 bases. CDR1 and CDR2 from the germline V gene are LNHNV and YYDKDF (reference sequence). The CDR3 consists of 14 residues. DNA of the CDR3: TGTGCCACCAGCGCGGGGCAACCGTTGGAGACCCAGTACTTC. This sequence encodes CATSAGQPLETQYF.

The chain has TRBV3-1 (or the pseudogene TRBV3-2) and TRBJ1-3; 8 nucleotides line up with TRBD1. Per germline, CDR1 LGHDT and CDR2 YNNKEL (reference sequence). V shed 4 bases and J 5 bases; nucleotides not matched to a gene: 4. This CDR3 has 14 amino acids. The CDR3 DNA follows: TGTGCCAGCAGCCCGACAGGGGCGAGAAACACCATATATTTT. This encodes CASSPTGARNTIYF.

The rearrangement links TRBV7-2 to TRBJ2-1; TRBD2 is a possible D gene (5 bases). Germline CDR1 reads SGHTA; CDR2 reads FQGNSA. The V end lost 5 bases, the J end lost 7 bases, and 21 bases lay between the germline ends. This CDR3 has 16 residues. CDR3 in amino acids: CASSPPRGLRSNEQFF. As DNA, the CDR3 is TGTGCCAGCAGCCCCCCACGAGGACTCCGGTCGAATGAGCAGTTCTTC.

V gene TRBV19 combines with J gene TRBJ1-2, with D uncertain. Germline V CDR1 and CDR2: LNHDA, SQIVND (reference sequence). The CDR3 consists of 14 residues. Trimming removed 7 bases at V and 4 bases at J, with 16 bases between. The CDR3: CASTSRGGSYGYTF. For the CDR3, the DNA is TGTGCCAGTACCAGCAGAGGAGGGAGCTATGGCTACACCTTC.

J is TRBJ2-3 and V is TRBV5-1; no definite D call. There are 16 residues in the CDR3. CDR1 SGHRS and CDR2 YFSETQ come from the germline V gene. Trimming pared 0 bases from V and 0 bases from J, leaving 11 bases between. The CDR3 DNA follows: TGCGCCAGCAGCTTGGGAATAGCAGTAAGCACAGATACGCAGTATTTT. It codes for CASSLGIAVSTDTQYF.

This clone showed up just a few times. The chain recombines TRBV2 with TRBJ1-4; D uncertain. Trimming pared 5 bases from V and 11 bases from J, leaving 12 bases between. Looked up from germline, CDR1 is SNHLY and CDR2 is FYNNEI. The CDR3 extends over 12 amino acids. This CDR3 reads CASSSEVVKLFF. In DNA form, the CDR3 reads TGTGCCAGCAGTTCTGAGGTGGTTAAACTGTTTTTT.

This sequence joins TRBV7-3 and TRBJ1-5; D gene ambiguous. Germline lookup yields CDR1 SGHTA and CDR2 FQGTGA. The CDR3 has 17 amino acids. Trimming shortened V by 1 base and J by 5 bases, and 18 bases separated the two germline ends. CDR3 DNA sequence: TGTGCCAGCAGCTTAAGACGGTGGTCACGGCAGGATCAGCCCCAGCATTTT. Translating gives CASSLRRWSRQDQPQHF.

Concerning this clone: This specimen includes other DNA sequences encoding the same CDR3. This chain connects TRBV5-1 to TRBJ1-1, with D possibly matching TRBD1 (6 bases). V was clipped by 4 bases and J by 2 bases, with 12 bases between them. CDR1 is SGHRS, CDR2 YFSETQ, per germline. The CDR3 extends over 14 amino acids. CDR3 amino acids: CASSPGTLNTEAFF. DNA of the CDR3: TGCGCCAGCAGCCCCGGGACACTTAACACTGAAGCTTTCTTT. The full variable domain, its missing parts supplied by reference TRBV5-1 and TRBJ1-1, is KAGVTQTPRYLIKTRGQQVTLSCSPISGHRSVSWYQQTPGQGLQFLFEYFSETQRNKGNFPGRFSGRQFSNSRSEMNVSTLELGDSALYLCASSPGTLNTEAFFGQGTRLTVV.